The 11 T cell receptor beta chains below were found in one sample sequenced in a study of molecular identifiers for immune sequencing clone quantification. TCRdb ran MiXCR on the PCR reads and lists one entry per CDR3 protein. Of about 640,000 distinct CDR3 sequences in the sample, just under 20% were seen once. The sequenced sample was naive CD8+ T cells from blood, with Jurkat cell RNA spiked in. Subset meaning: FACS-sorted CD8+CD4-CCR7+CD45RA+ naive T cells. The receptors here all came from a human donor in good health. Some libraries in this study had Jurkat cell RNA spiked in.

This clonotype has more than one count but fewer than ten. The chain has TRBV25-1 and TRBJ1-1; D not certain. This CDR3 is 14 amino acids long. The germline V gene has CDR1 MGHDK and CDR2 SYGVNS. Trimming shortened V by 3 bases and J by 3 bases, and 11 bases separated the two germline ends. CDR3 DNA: TGTGCCAGCAGTGAGACGGACCAAGACACTGAAGCTTTCTTT. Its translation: CASSETDQDTEAFF.

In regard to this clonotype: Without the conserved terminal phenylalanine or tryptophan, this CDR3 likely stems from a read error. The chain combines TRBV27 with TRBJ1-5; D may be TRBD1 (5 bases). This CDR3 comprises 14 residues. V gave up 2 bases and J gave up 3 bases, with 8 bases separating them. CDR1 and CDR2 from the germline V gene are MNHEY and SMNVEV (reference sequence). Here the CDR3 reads CASSLRGNNQPQHL. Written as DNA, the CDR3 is TGTGCCAGCAGTTTAAGGGGTAACAATCAGCCCCAGCATCTT.

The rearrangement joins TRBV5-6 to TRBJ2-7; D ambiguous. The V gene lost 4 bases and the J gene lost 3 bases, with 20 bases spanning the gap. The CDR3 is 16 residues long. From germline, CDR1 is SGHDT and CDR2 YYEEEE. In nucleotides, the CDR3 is TGTGCCAGCAGCCCAAAGATGGGCTTACGATACTACGAGCAGTACTTC. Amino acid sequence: CASSPKMGLRYYEQYF. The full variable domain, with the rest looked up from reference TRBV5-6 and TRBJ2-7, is DAGVTQSPTHLIKTRGQQVTLRCSPKSGHDTVSWYQQALGQGPQFIFQYYEEEERQRGNFPDRFSGHQFPNYSSELNVNALLLGDSALYLCASSPKMGLRYYEQYFGPGTRLTVT.

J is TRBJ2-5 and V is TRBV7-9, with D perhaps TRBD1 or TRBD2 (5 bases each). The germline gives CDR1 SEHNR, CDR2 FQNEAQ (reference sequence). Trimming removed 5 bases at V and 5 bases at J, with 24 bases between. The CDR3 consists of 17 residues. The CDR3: CASSPRPGRGPGETQYF. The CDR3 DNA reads TGTGCCAGCAGCCCACGGCCGGGTCGGGGCCCAGGGGAGACCCAGTACTTC. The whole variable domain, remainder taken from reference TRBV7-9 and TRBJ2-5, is DTGVSQNPRHKITKRGQNVTFRCDPISEHNRLYWYRQTLGQGPEFLTYFQNEAQLEKSRLLSDRFSAERPKGSFSTLEIQRTEQGDSAMYLCASSPRPGRGPGETQYFGPGTRLLVL.

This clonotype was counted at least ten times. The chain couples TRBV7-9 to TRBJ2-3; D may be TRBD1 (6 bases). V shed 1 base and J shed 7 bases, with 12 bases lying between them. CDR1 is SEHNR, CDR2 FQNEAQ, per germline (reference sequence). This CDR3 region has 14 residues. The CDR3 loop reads CASSLDRDAYTQYF. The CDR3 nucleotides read TGTGCCAGCAGCTTAGACAGGGACGCCTATACGCAGTATTTT.

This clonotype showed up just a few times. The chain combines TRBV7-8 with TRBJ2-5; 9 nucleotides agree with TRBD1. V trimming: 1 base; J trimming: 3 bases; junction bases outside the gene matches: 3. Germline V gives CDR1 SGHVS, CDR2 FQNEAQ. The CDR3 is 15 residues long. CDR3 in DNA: TGTGCCAGCAGCTTAGGGGGGACAGGGAAAGAGACCCAGTACTTC. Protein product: CASSLGGTGKETQYF.

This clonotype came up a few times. This CDR3 reads CASGTQENTEAFF. CDR3 in DNA: TGTGCCAGCGGGACACAGGAAAACACTGAAGCTTTCTTT. The V and J genes are TRBV12-3 or TRBV12-4 and TRBJ1-1; maybe TRBD1 (6 bases). V gave up 8 bases and J gave up 2 bases, with 12 bases separating them. The CDR3 loop spans 13 amino acids.

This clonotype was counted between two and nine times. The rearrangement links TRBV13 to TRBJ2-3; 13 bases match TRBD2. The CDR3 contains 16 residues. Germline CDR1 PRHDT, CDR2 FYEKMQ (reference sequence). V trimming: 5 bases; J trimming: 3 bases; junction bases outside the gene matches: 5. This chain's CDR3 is CASSNGTSGDTDTQYF. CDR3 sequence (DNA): TGTGCCAGCAGCAACGGGACTAGCGGGGATACAGATACGCAGTATTTT.

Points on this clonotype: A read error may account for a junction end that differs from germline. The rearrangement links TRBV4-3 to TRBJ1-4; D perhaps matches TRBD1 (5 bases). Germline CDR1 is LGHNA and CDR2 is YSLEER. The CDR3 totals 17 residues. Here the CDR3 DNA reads TGCGCCAGCAGCCAAGACGCCAGTGGGGCAACTAATGAAAAACAGTTTTTT. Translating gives CASSQDASGATNEKQFF.

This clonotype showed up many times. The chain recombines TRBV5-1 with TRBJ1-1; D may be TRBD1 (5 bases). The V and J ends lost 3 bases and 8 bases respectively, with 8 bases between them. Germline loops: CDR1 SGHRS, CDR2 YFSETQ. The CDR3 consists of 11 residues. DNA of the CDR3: TGCGCCAGCAGCTACGGGGGGGAAGCTTTCTTT. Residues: CASSYGGEAFF.

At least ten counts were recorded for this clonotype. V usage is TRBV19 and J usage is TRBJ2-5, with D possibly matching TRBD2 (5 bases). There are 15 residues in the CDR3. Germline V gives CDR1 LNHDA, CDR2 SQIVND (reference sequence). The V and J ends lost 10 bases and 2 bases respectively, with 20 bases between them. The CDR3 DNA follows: TGTGCCACCCGGTGGGGAGATAGTCCTCAAGAGACCCAGTACTTC. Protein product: CATRWGDSPQETQYF.